Below, 14 T cell receptor beta chains from the same sample are listed, as sequenced in a study of T cells in Graves' hyperthyroidism and ophthalmopathy. RNA transcripts were the template for amplifying TCR beta CDR3 regions. Primed by the HTBI set, a first-round RT-PCR was run on the TCR CDR3. TCRdb passed the multiplex PCR reads through MiXCR, listing each CDR3 protein once. The sample has roughly 500,000 distinct CDR3 sequences, 22% seen once; the top ten hold roughly 49%. Material for sequencing was blood. These receptors all stem from a woman in her 70s with Graves' ophthalmopathy.

This clonotype has only a few counts. The chain recombines TRBV20-1 with TRBJ2-7; 13 bases map to TRBD2. The length of the CDR3 is 14 residues. V lost 6 bases to trimming and J lost 3 bases; unmatched junction nucleotides: 5. Germline CDR1 DFQATT, CDR2 SNEGSKA (reference sequence). CDR3 nucleotide sequence: TGCAGTGCCCCAAGGACTAGCGGGAGCTACGAGCAGTACTTC. It encodes CSAPRTSGSYEQYF.

The chain links TRBV3-1 to TRBJ2-5; 15 nucleotides line up with TRBD2. This CDR3 has 16 residues. V shed 1 base and J 5 bases; nucleotides not matched to a gene: 2. CDR1 and CDR2 (germline): LGHDT, YNNKEL (reference sequence). The CDR3 reads CASSQGGTSGRETQYF. The DNA for the CDR3 is TGTGCCAGCAGCCAAGGCGGGACTAGCGGGAGGGAGACCCAGTACTTC.

The V and J genes are TRBV7-2 and TRBJ2-4, with 9 bases fitting TRBD1. Germline V gene sequence: CDR1 SGHTA, CDR2 FQGNSA. This CDR3 region has 16 residues. After removal of 5 bases from V and 1 base from J, the junction contained 6 bases not matched to a gene. The chain's CDR3 is CASSPGTGRAKNIQYF. CDR3 nucleotide sequence: TGTGCCAGCAGCCCCGGGACAGGGAGGGCCAAAAACATTCAGTACTTC.

Only a few counts were recorded for this clonotype. This chain links TRBV20-1 with TRBJ2-5, with 14 bases identical to TRBD2. The junction had 6 bases not matched to a gene; V was cut back by 6 bases and J by 3 bases. From germline, CDR1 is DFQATT and CDR2 SNEGSKA (reference sequence). The CDR3 spans 15 residues. The CDR3 protein is CSAEPGLAGEETQYF. The DNA of the CDR3 is TGCAGTGCGGAACCGGGACTAGCGGGAGAAGAGACCCAGTACTTC.

This clonotype was picked up a small number of times. The chain links TRBV29-1 to TRBJ1-2; weak D call: TRBD1 (6 bases). CDR3 length: 11 amino acids. CDR1 SQVTM and CDR2 ANQGSEA come from the germline V gene. Deletions cut 7 bases from V and 8 bases from J, with 14 bases between. As DNA, the CDR3 is TGCAGCGGTTACAGGGAAGGGGGCTACACCTTC. This encodes CSGYREGGYTF.

The chain has TRBV5-1 and TRBJ2-5; TRBD2 aligns across 14 bases. The V gene's germline CDR1 is SGHRS and CDR2 YFSETQ. This CDR3 is 16 amino acids long. After removal of 0 bases from V and 10 bases from J, the junction contained 8 bases not matched to a gene. The CDR3, as DNA: TGCGCCAGCAGCTTGGGGGCCGGGACTAGCGGGAGTTTCCAGTACTTC. It specifies CASSLGAGTSGSFQYF.

In its sample, this clonotype was seen a few times. V and J are TRBV12-3 or TRBV12-4 and TRBJ2-3; 11 nucleotides match TRBD2. The CDR3 consists of 15 residues. Unmatched junction bases numbered 4, after V lost 3 bases and J lost 5 bases. For the CDR3, the DNA is TGTGCCAGCAGTTTTTTTAGCGGGAGGGGAGATACGCAGTATTTT. Its protein is CASSFFSGRGDTQYF.

V usage is TRBV7-9 and J usage is TRBJ1-2; the match to TRBD1 covers 7 bases. CDR3 length: 17 amino acids. V dropped 3 bases and J dropped 4; count of bases not matched to a gene: 14. In germline, CDR1 is SEHNR, CDR2 FQNEAQ (reference sequence). The CDR3 loop is CASSLRSRQGNLYGYTF. CDR3 DNA: TGTGCCAGCAGCTTGCGTTCGAGACAGGGAAATCTCTATGGCTACACCTTC.

CDR3 residues: CAGGGRLSNTGELFF. CDR3 DNA: TGTGCCGGGGGGGGACGGCTTTCAAACACCGGGGAGCTGTTTTTT. The J gene is TRBJ2-2, the V gene TRBV12-3 or TRBV12-4, with 7 bases fitting TRBD2. V lost 11 bases and J lost 2; bases outside the gene matches: 11. This CDR3 is 15 amino acids long.

V and J are TRBV7-8 and TRBJ2-1; D uncertain. The CDR3 loop spans 15 amino acids. Germline values: CDR1 SGHVS, CDR2 FQNEAQ. The germline V and J ends were trimmed by 1 base and 5 bases, with 12 bases remaining between them. CDR3 protein: CASSLGQVGDNEQFF. The CDR3 coding sequence is TGTGCCAGCAGCTTAGGGCAGGTTGGGGACAATGAGCAGTTCTTC.

The gene calls are TRBV12-3 or TRBV12-4 and TRBJ2-7; D not certain. Between the trimmed V and J ends, which lost 4 bases and 2 bases, there was a span of 9 bases. The CDR3 sequence is 13 residues long. The CDR3 sequence is CASSYGSTYEQYF. CDR3 nucleotides: TGTGCCAGCAGTTATGGCAGCACCTACGAGCAGTACTTC.

This clonotype was seen only a few times. The gene calls are TRBV20-1 and TRBJ1-2, with TRBD1 as a possible D gene (6 bases). The ends were cut back, 3 bases at V and 7 bases at J, with 21 bases in the middle. The CDR3 loop spans 15 amino acids. Germline V lookup: CDR1 DFQATT, CDR2 SNEGSKA (reference sequence). For the CDR3, the DNA is TGCAGTGCTAGCCCCAGGCGGGCAGGGGATAGTGGCTACACCTTC. It specifies CSASPRRAGDSGYTF.

The count of this clonotype is one. V is TRBV28 and J is TRBJ1-5; 8 bases line up with TRBD1. Germline lookup yields CDR1 MDHEN and CDR2 SYDVKM. J gave up 1 base and V 6 bases, and 14 bases lay outside the gene matches. The CDR3 contains 18 residues. CDR3 residues: CASSPLRPQGASNQPQHF. Written as DNA, the CDR3 is TGTGCCAGCAGCCCCTTGAGGCCTCAGGGGGCAAGCAATCAGCCCCAGCATTTT.

The table lists this clonotype with a few counts. V is TRBV10-3 and J is TRBJ2-1; D perhaps matches TRBD2 (5 bases). Trimming took 4 bases from V and 7 from J, leaving 11 bases between them. Germline V gene lookup returns CDR1 ENHRY and CDR2 SYGVKD. The CDR3 contains 13 residues. CDR3 in amino acids: CAISANWENEQFF. As DNA, the CDR3 is TGTGCCATCAGTGCCAACTGGGAGAATGAGCAGTTCTTC.